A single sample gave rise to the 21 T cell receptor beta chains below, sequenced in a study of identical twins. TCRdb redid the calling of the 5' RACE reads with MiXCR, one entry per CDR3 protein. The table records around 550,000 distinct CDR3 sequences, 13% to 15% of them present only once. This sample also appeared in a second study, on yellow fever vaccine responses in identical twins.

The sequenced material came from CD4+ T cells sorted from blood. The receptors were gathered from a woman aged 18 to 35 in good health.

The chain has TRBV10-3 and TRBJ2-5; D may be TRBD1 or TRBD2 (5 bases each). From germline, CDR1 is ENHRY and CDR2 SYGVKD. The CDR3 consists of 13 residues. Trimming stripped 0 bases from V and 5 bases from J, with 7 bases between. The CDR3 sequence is CAISESWGETQYF. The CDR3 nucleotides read TGTGCCATCAGTGAGTCGTGGGGGGAGACCCAGTACTTC.

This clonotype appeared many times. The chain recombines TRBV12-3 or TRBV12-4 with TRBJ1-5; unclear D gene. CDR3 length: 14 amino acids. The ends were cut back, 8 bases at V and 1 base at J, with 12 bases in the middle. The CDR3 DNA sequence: TGTGCCAGCGGGATGGCGACGAGCAATCAGCCCCAGCATTTT. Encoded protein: CASGMATSNQPQHF.

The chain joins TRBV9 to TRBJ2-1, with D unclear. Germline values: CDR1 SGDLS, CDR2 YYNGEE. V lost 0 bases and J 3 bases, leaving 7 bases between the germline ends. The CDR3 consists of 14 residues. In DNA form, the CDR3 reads TGTGCCAGCAGCGTAGCTTTAATCTACAATGAGCAGTTCTTC. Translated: CASSVALIYNEQFF.

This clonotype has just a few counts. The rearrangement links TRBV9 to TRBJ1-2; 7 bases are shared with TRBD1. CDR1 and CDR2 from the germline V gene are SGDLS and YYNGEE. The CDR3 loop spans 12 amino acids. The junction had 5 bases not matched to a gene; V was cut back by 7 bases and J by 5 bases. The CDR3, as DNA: TGTGCCAGCTTCGACAGGGCGTATGGCTACACCTTC. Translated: CASFDRAYGYTF.

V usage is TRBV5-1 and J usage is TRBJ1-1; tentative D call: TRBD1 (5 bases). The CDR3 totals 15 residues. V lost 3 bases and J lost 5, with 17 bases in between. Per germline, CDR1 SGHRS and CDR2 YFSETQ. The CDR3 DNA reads TGCGCCAGCAGCTCCAGGAGGAGTGAGGGGACTGAAGCTTTCTTT. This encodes CASSSRRSEGTEAFF.

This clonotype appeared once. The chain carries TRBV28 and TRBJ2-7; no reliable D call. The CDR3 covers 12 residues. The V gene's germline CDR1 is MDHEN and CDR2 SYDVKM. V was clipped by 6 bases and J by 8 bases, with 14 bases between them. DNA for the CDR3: TGTGCCAGCAGGACGGCCTCGGATAAGCAGTACTTC. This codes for CASRTASDKQYF.

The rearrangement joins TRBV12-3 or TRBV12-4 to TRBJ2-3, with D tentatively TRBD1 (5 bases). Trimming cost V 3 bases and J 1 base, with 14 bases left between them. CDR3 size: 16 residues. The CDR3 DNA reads TGTGCCAGCAGTTTGAAGAGACAGAGCCGCACAGATACGCAGTATTTT. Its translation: CASSLKRQSRTDTQYF.

The CDR3 loop is CASSKSATGGITDTQYF. The DNA for the CDR3 is TGTGCCAGCAGTAAGAGTGCGACAGGGGGAATCACAGATACGCAGTATTTT. The chain joins TRBV11-2 to TRBJ2-3; TRBD1 agrees at 9 bases. The V and J ends lost 6 bases and 2 bases, in that order; junction bases with no gene match: 12. The CDR3 extends over 17 amino acids. Germline CDR1 is SGHAT and CDR2 is FQNNGV.

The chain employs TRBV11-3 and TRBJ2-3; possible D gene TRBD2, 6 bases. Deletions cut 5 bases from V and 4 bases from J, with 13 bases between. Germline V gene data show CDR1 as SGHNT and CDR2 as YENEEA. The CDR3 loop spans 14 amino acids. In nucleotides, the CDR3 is TGTGCCAGCAGCCGGACGGGGGTGCCAGATACGCAGTATTTT. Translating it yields CASSRTGVPDTQYF.

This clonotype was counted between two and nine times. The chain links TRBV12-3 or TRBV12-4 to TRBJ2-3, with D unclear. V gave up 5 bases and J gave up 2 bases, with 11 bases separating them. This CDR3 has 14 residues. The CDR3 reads CASSPNPPTDTQYF. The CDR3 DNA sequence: TGTGCCAGCAGTCCCAACCCACCCACAGATACGCAGTATTTT.

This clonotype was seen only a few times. CDR3 sequence reads: CASSPPLAQKNTEAFF. In nucleotides, the CDR3 is TGTGCCAGCAGCCCGCCCCTGGCACAGAAGAACACTGAAGCTTTCTTT. This sequence joins TRBV3-1 and TRBJ1-1; D is unclear. CDR3 length equals 16 residues. V was shortened by 4 bases and J by 1 base, with 16 bases between the two germline ends. Per the germline V gene, CDR1 is LGHDT and CDR2 is YNNKEL (reference sequence).

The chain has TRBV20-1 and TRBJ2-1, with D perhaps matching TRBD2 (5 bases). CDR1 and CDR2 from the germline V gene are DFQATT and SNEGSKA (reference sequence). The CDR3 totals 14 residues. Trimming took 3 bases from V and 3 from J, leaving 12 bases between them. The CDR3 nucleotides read TGCAGTGCTAGTGTGGGAGAGGTCTACAATGAGCAGTTCTTC. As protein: CSASVGEVYNEQFF.

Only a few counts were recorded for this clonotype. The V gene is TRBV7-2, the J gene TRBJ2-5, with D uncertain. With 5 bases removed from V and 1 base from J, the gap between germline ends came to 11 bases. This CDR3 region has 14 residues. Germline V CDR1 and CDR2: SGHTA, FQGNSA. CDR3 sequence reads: CASSPIGGQETQYF. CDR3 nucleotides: TGTGCCAGCAGCCCAATCGGTGGCCAAGAGACCCAGTACTTC.

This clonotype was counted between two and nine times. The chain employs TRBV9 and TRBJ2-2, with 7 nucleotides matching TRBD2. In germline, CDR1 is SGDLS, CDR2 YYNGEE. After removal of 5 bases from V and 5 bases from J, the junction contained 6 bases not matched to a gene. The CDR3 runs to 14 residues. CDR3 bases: TGTGCCAGCAGAGCCCTAGCGGATACCGGGGAGCTGTTTTTT. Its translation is CASRALADTGELFF.

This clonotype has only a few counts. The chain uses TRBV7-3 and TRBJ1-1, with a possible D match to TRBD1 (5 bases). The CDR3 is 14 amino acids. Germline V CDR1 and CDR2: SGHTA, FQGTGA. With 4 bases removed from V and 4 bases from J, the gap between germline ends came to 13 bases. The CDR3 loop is CASSSGIRGTEAFF. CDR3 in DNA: TGTGCCAGCAGCTCAGGGATTCGGGGCACTGAAGCTTTCTTT.

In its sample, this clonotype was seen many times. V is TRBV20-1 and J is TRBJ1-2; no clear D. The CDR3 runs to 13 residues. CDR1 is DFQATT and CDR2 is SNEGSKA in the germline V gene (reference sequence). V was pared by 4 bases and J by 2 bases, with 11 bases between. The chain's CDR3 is CSANKDQNYGYTF. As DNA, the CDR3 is TGCAGTGCTAATAAGGACCAAAACTATGGCTACACCTTC.

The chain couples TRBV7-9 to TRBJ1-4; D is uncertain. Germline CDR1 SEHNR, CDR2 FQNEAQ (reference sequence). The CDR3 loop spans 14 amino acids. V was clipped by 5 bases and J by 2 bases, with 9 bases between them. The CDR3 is CASSHRGTNEKLFF. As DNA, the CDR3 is TGTGCCAGCAGCCACCGGGGTACTAATGAAAAACTGTTTTTT.

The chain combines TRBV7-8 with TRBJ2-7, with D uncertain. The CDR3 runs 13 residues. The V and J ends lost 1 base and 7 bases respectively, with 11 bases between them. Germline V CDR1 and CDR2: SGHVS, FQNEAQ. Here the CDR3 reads CASSLGSGDEQYV. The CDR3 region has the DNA TGTGCCAGCAGCTTAGGAAGTGGGGATGAGCAGTACGTC.

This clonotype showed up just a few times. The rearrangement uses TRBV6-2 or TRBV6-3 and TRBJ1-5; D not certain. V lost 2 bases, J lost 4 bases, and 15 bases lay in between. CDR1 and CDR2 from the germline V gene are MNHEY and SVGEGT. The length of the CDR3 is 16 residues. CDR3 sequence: CASSYPDGTGNQPQHF. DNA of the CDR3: TGTGCCAGCAGTTACCCGGACGGAACTGGGAATCAGCCCCAGCATTTT.

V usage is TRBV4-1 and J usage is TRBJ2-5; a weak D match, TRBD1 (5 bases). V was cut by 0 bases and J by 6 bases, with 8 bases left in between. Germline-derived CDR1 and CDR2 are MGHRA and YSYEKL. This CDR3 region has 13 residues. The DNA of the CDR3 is TGCGCCAGCAGCCAAGATAAGGGGAAGACCCAGTACTTC. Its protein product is CASSQDKGKTQYF.

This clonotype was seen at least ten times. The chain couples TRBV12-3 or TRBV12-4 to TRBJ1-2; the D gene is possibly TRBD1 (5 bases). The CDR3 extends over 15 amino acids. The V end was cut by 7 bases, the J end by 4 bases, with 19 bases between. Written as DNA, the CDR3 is TGTGCCAGCACCCAAGGTGGGGGAAGGAGCTATGGCTACACCTTC. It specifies CASTQGGGRSYGYTF.